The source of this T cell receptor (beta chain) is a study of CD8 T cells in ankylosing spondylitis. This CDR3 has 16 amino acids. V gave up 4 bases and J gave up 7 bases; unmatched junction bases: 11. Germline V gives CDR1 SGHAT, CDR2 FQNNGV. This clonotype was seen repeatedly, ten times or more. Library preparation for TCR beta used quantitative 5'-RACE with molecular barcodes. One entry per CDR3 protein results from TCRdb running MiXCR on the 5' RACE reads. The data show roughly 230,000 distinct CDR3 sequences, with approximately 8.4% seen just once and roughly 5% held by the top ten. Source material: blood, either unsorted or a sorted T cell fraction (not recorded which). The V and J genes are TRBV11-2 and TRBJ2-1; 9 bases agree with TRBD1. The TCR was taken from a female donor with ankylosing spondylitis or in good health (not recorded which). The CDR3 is CASSSEGQGYRNEQFF. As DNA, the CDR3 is TGTGCCAGCAGCTCGGAAGGACAGGGGTATAGGAATGAGCAGTTCTTC.